These 21 T cell receptor beta chains came from one sample sequenced in a study of cytomegalovirus exposure and HLA in healthy donors. Use of 60 Vbeta and 13 Jbeta primers characterized the PCR. Here immunoSEQ multiplex PCR was the method, and the copy in TCRdb shows in-frame clones only, minus some. Of approximately 110,000 clones in the sample, around 70% were seen once. Sequencing input: PBMCs. These receptors originate from a woman between 40 and 50 years old in good health and CMV-seropositive.

This clone has more than one count but fewer than ten. Sequence at one end of the junction differs from germline and may be a read error. V is TRBV7-7 and J is TRBJ2-2, with a weak D call TRBD2 (6 bases). This CDR3 is 13 amino acids long. CDR1 and CDR2 (germline): SSHAT, FNYEAQ (reference sequence). Here the CDR3 DNA reads TGCGCGGCCGGGACTGGGAACACCGGGGAGCTGTTTTTT. Translation gives CAAGTGNTGELFF.

DNA of the CDR3: TGTGCCAGCAGTAAACGGGGGGCTGGAAACACCATATATTTT. Its translation: CASSKRGAGNTIYF. The J gene is TRBJ1-3, the V gene TRBV27; D is possibly TRBD1 (5 bases). Germline values: CDR1 MNHEY, CDR2 SMNVEV (reference sequence). The CDR3 covers 14 residues. The ends were cut back, 5 bases at V and 2 bases at J, with 10 bases in the middle.

This chain uses TRBV13 with TRBJ2-1; no reliable D call. The length of the CDR3 is 15 residues. V was pared by 3 bases and J by 2 bases, with 11 bases between. Germline CDR1 and CDR2: PRHDT and FYEKMQ (reference sequence). CDR3 loop: CASSFYYTTYNEQFF. The CDR3 DNA sequence: TGTGCCAGCAGCTTCTACTACACCACCTACAATGAGCAGTTCTTC.

The table lists this clone with a few counts. The chain is built from TRBV13 and TRBJ2-5, with TRBD2 matching over 9 bases. V lost 3 bases to trimming and J lost 3 bases; unmatched junction nucleotides: 8. Germline CDR1 reads PRHDT; CDR2 reads FYEKMQ (reference sequence). This CDR3 contains 16 residues. CDR3 in amino acids: CASSFVAGGLKETQYF. Here the CDR3 DNA reads TGTGCCAGCAGCTTCGTTGCGGGGGGGCTTAAAGAGACCCAGTACTTC.

The V and J genes are TRBV5-1 and TRBJ2-5; D gene unclear. CDR1 is SGHRS and CDR2 is YFSETQ in the germline V gene. CDR3 length: 12 amino acids. Trimming left V 1 base short and J 3 bases short, with 4 bases between. In nucleotides, the CDR3 is TGCGCCAGCAGCTTGACGGAAGAGACCCAGTACTTC. Protein sequence: CASSLTEETQYF.

This chain connects TRBV6-6 to TRBJ2-5; possible D gene TRBD1, 6 bases. The CDR3 is made up of 14 amino acids. CDR1 and CDR2 (germline): MNHNY, SVGAGI (reference sequence). V lost 5 bases to trimming and J lost 5 bases, with 15 bases between them. Here the CDR3 reads CASSRPQGRETQYF. As DNA, the CDR3 is TGTGCCAGCAGTCGCCCACAGGGAAGGGAGACCCAGTACTTC.

This clone was seen more than once but under ten times. The chain employs TRBV21-1 and TRBJ2-3; TRBD1, the table's D call, lacks a check against the DNA. TRBV21-1 is termed a pseudogene. The CDR3 loop spans 21 amino acids. In DNA, the CDR3 is TGTGCCAGCAGCAAAGGAAAACCGGACAGGGAGAGGGTTTATAGCACAGATACGCAGTATTTT. Translating gives CASSKGKPDRERVYSTDTQYF.

The chain carries TRBV5-6 and TRBJ2-1; 7 bases map to TRBD2. This CDR3 region has 14 residues. Germline CDR1 reads SGHDT; CDR2 reads YYEEEE. Trimming cost V 4 bases and J 4 bases; bases outside gene matches: 5. DNA for the CDR3: TGTGCCAGCAGCCCGGGGGGACTGTACAATGAGCAGTTCTTC. It translates to CASSPGGLYNEQFF.

The rearrangement links TRBV7-8 to TRBJ2-3; 15 bases are shared with TRBD2. J gave up 7 bases and V 1 base, and 3 bases lay outside the gene matches. Germline values: CDR1 SGHVS, CDR2 FQNEAQ. This CDR3 is built from 16 residues. The CDR3 DNA follows: TGTGCCAGCAGCTTAGAGGGGACTAGCGGGAGGAATACGCAGTATTTT. It yields the protein CASSLEGTSGRNTQYF.

This clone appeared once. This chain uses TRBV30 with TRBJ1-1, with 9 bases aligning to TRBD1. V lost 1 base, J lost 10 bases, and 7 bases stayed unmatched. CDR1 and CDR2 (germline): GTSNPN, SVGIG (reference sequence). CDR3 length: 13 residues. Written as DNA, the CDR3 is TGTGCCTGGAGTGCAGGGACAGGGCAAAGAGCTTTCTTT. This codes for CAWSAGTGQRAFF.

This clone was seen a handful of times. The V and J genes are TRBV5-4 and TRBJ2-1, with D possibly being TRBD2 (5 bases). From germline, CDR1 is SGHNT and CDR2 YYREEE (reference sequence). The CDR3 consists of 14 residues. The germline V and J ends were trimmed by 4 bases and 6 bases, with 14 bases remaining between them. The CDR3: CASSRRDWGNEQFF. The CDR3 DNA follows: TGTGCCAGCAGCCGCCGGGATTGGGGCAATGAGCAGTTCTTC.

The chain links TRBV18 to TRBJ2-1, with 8 bases matching TRBD2. V shed 4 bases and J 4 bases; nucleotides not matched to a gene: 6. Germline V gives CDR1 KGHSH, CDR2 LQKENI. CDR3 size: 15 residues. CDR3 protein: CASSRTSGNYNEQFF. The CDR3 DNA sequence: TGTGCCAGCTCACGCACTAGCGGTAATTACAATGAGCAGTTCTTC.

The chain is built from TRBV2 and TRBJ2-7; D not resolved. Germline lookup yields CDR1 SNHLY and CDR2 FYNNEI. The CDR3 loop spans 14 amino acids. V shed 1 base and J shed 4 bases, with 11 bases lying between them. DNA of the CDR3: TGTGCCAGCAGTGAAGTGTTAGCAGCTTACGAGCAGTACTTC. As protein: CASSEVLAAYEQYF.

This chain links TRBV5-1 with TRBJ2-1; D perhaps matches TRBD2 (7 bases). V dropped 1 base and J dropped 2 bases, with 10 bases sitting between them. Germline V gene sequence: CDR1 SGHRS, CDR2 YFSETQ. This CDR3 is built from 15 residues. DNA of the CDR3: TGCGCCAGCAGCTTGCGGGGGGCGGCCTACAATGAGCAGTTCTTC. This encodes CASSLRGAAYNEQFF.

The J gene is TRBJ1-3, the V gene TRBV6-1, with 7 bases lining up with TRBD1. The CDR3 is 15 amino acids. Germline V CDR1 and CDR2: MNHNS, SASEGT. The ends lost 4 bases at V and 3 bases at J; junction bases unmatched: 6. CDR3 nucleotide sequence: TGTGCCAGCAGTGGACAGGGTTTCATTGGAAACACCATATATTTT. It is translated as CASSGQGFIGNTIYF.

The CDR3 sequence is CASSLAFGTGKEKLFF. The CDR3 DNA follows: TGTGCCAGCAGCTTAGCGTTCGGGACAGGGAAGGAAAAACTGTTTTTT. V is TRBV7-6 and J is TRBJ1-4, with TRBD1 identical over 9 bases. This CDR3 contains 16 residues. The germline gives CDR1 SGHVS, CDR2 FNYEAQ. With 0 bases clipped from V and 8 bases from J, the junction kept 7 bases outside the gene matches.

This clone was seen a handful of times. The chain employs TRBV6-1 and TRBJ2-5; possible D gene TRBD1, 6 bases. The CDR3 has 13 amino acids. V was pared by 6 bases and J by 7 bases, with 15 bases between. Germline lookup yields CDR1 MNHNS and CDR2 SASEGT. Written as DNA, the CDR3 is TGTGCCAGCAGCCCTGCTGGGGGCGGGACCCAGTACTTC. Its protein is CASSPAGGGTQYF.

Remarks on this clone: Additional DNA sequences in this sample encode the identical CDR3. The rearrangement links TRBV7-9 to TRBJ2-7; 8 nucleotides match TRBD2. The CDR3 extends over 15 amino acids. J was trimmed by 4 bases and V by 3 bases; bases with no gene match: 8. CDR1 SEHNR and CDR2 FQNEAQ come from the germline V gene (reference sequence). The CDR3 sequence: CASSLESGGTYEQYF. As DNA, the CDR3 is TGTGCCAGCAGCTTGGAGTCGGGGGGGACTTACGAGCAGTACTTC.

J is TRBJ2-7 and V is TRBV5-1, with TRBD2 matching over 8 bases. Germline values: CDR1 SGHRS, CDR2 YFSETQ. V lost 1 base and J lost 1; bases outside the gene matches: 10. This CDR3 spans 17 amino acids. The CDR3 DNA follows: TGCGCCAGCAGCTTGAGTCGGGGGGGTGGGGGTTCCTACGAGCAGTACTTC. Protein: CASSLSRGGGGSYEQYF.

The J gene is TRBJ2-7, the V gene TRBV18, with 8 positions matching TRBD1. Germline CDR1 reads KGHSH; CDR2 reads LQKENI. The CDR3 runs to 16 residues. V lost 3 bases, J lost 1 base, and 8 bases stayed unmatched. The CDR3 nucleotides read TGTGCCAGCTCACCGGCCGGGACAGGTGGGTCCTACGAGCAGTACTTC. This codes for CASSPAGTGGSYEQYF.

The chain is built from TRBV5-5 and TRBJ2-1; 8 bases align to TRBD2. This CDR3 spans 15 amino acids. With V trimmed by 0 bases and J by 7 bases, 6 bases remained unmatched. Germline V lookup: CDR1 SGHKS, CDR2 YYEKEE (reference sequence). The CDR3 DNA reads TGTGCCAGCAGCTTGGCCGGACTAGCCGTAAATGAGCAGTTCTTC. It encodes CASSLAGLAVNEQFF.